The rows below give T cell receptor beta chains drawn from one sample of a study of human T cells and chemical hapten exposure. TCRdb ran MiXCR on the reads and lists one entry per CDR3 protein. The sample includes 95,000 to 150,000 distinct CDR3 sequences, over 7% seen only once; the top ten take 1.2% to 1.5%. Source material: whole blood. All receptors derive from a human donor in good health. Some clones in this sample may be carry-over from other donors' samples. Both conserved end residues are part of each CDR3. The D gene is left open where the match is weak. Some rows have no size entry. The others give once, few or many, or a class for an expanded clone.

TGTGCCAGCAGCTTGCCTGGGAATGTTAAAAGAGATACGCAGTATTTT,CASSLPGNVKRDTQYF,TRBV5-6,NA,TRBJ2-3,NA
TGTGCCAGCAGTGCCCGGGGGAGGGGGCAATTTAATGAAAAACTGTTTTTT,CASSARGRGQFNEKLFF,TRBV6-1,TRBD1,TRBJ1-4,NA
TGTGCCAGCAGTCCTGCCCTAGCGGGACCTAGCACAGATACGCAGTATTTT,CASSPALAGPSTDTQYF,TRBV28,TRBD2,TRBJ2-3,many
TGTGCCAGCAGCCGTGAAGCCAATAACCAAGAGACCCAGTACTTC,CASSREANNQETQYF,TRBV11-2,NA,TRBJ2-5,NA
TGTGCCAGCAGCCGGGTAGCGGGGGGCCGTTACAATGAGCAGTTCTTC,CASSRVAGGRYNEQFF,TRBV7-2,TRBD2,TRBJ2-1,many
TGCAGTGCTAGCGACGCTTTAGGCCGGAGAGGGCACGAGCAGTACTTC,CSASDALGRRGHEQYF,TRBV20-1,NA,TRBJ2-7,NA
TGTGCCAGCAGCTTCCGACAGGGGGCGGCGGGGGCCAACGTCCTGACTTTC,CASSFRQGAAGANVLTF,TRBV5-5,TRBD1,TRBJ2-6,few
TGTGCCAGCAGCAATCCGTCAAGAGCGGACGAGCAGTACTTC,CASSNPSRADEQYF,TRBV12-3/TRBV12-4,NA,TRBJ2-7,many
TGTGCCAGCAGTTCGACGGAGGATAACACCGGGGAGCTGTTTTTT,CASSSTEDNTGELFF,TRBV6-2/TRBV6-3,NA,TRBJ2-2,few
TGTGCCAGCAGCTTAGAGGGGGCGCCGCCCAGAAACTATGGCTACACCTTC,CASSLEGAPPRNYGYTF,TRBV7-9,TRBD1,TRBJ1-2,many
TGCGCCAGCAGCCTTCCAGGGGGGTACGAGCAGTACTTC,CASSLPGGYEQYF,TRBV4-1,NA,TRBJ2-7,NA
TGTGCCAGCACCAGGACAGGGGCCTCGACCGGTGGTACGCAGTATTTT,CASTRTGASTGGTQYF,TRBV7-2,TRBD1,TRBJ2-3,many